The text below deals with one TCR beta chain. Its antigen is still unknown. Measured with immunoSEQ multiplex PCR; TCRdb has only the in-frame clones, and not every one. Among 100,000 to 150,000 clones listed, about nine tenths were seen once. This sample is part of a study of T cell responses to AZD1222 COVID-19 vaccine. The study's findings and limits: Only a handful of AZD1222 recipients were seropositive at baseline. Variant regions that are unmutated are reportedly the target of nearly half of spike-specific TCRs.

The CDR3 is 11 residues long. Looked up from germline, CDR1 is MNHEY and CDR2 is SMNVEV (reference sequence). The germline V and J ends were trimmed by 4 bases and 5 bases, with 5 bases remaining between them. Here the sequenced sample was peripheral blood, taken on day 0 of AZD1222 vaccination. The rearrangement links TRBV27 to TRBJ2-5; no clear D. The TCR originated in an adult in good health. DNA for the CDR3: TGTGCCAGCAGTTATAGGGAGACCCAGTACTTC. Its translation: CASSYRETQYF.